This T cell receptor (beta chain) emerged from a study of blood T cell repertoires in COVID-19. As for the study in general: Sources were T cells, B-cell-depleted T cells, or PBMCs; the material itself was cDNA or gDNA.

Cohort placement rested on clinical history that participants reported themselves. As originally analysed: Reference gene primer amplification gave estimated nucleated cell counts. Here immunoSEQ multiplex PCR was the method, and the copy in TCRdb shows in-frame clones only, minus some. V, J and clone size derive from that table, while D and trimming were established from the DNA sequence. The sample has around 190,000 clones; 87% are singletons. This clone showed up just once. The V gene lost 2 bases and the J gene lost 6 bases, with 10 bases spanning the gap. In germline, CDR1 is KGHSH, CDR2 LQKENI. The CDR3 sequence is 13 residues long.

The gene calls are TRBV18 and TRBJ1-1, with a weak D call TRBD1 (6 bases). The sequence came from a young man with acute COVID-19. Sequencing used PBMCs or T cells enriched from blood (not recorded which). CDR3 amino acids: CASSPGGSAEAFF. The CDR3 bases are TGTGCCAGCTCACCAGGGGGCTCGGCTGAAGCTTTCTTT.